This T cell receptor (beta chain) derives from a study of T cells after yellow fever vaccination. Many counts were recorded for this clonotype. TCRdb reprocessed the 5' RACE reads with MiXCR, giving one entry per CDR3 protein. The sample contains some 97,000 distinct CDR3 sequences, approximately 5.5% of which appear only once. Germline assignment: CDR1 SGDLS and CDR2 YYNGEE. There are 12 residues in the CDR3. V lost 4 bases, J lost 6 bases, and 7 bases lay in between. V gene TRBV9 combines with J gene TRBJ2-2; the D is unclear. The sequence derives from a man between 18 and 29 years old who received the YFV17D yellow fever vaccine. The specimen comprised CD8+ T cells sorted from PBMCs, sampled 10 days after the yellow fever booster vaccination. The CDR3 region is CASSIRSGELFF. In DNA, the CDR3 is TGTGCCAGCAGCATCCGTTCCGGGGAGCTGTTTTTT.